This T cell receptor beta chain was documented in a study of molecular identifiers for immune sequencing clone quantification. Study-wide background: Naive CD8 cell RNA, from roughly 20,000 or 100,000 cells, was split five ways in replicates, with four sequenced. Findings of the study overall: Highly expanded clone sizes could be underestimated by identical TCR molecules that share a barcode. Spiked Jurkat TCR RNA equal to one cell could reportedly be picked out among one million naive cells.

The CDR3 has 21 amino acids. Trimming at V came to 2 bases and at J to 6 bases, leaving 21 bases not matched to a gene. From germline, CDR1 is MGHRA and CDR2 YSYEKL. Notes on this clonotype: What it binds is unknown.

TCRdb reanalysed the PCR reads using MiXCR and keeps one entry per CDR3 protein. The sample consists of approximately 500,000 distinct CDR3 sequences, 25% of them appearing once. Isolation of naive CD8 T cells was achieved by sorting on a CD8+CD4-CCR7+CD45RA+ phenotype. The sequence was obtained from a human donor in good health. Some libraries in this study had Jurkat cell RNA spiked in. The V call is TRBV4-1, the J call TRBJ2-5, with 13 bases aligning to TRBD2. The sequenced sample consisted of naive CD8+ T cells from blood, with Jurkat cell RNA spiked in. Subset meaning: FACS-sorted CD8+CD4-CCR7+CD45RA+ naive T cells. CDR3 in amino acids: CASSQSRSDGLAGVVRKTQYF. Here the CDR3 DNA reads TGCGCCAGCAGCCAAAGTCGCTCAGATGGACTAGCGGGAGTGGTTAGGAAGACCCAGTACTTC.